The clone carrying this T cell receptor beta chain was recorded a few times. Its antigen is not identified. Purity above 98% was achieved in all sorted populations. The data belong to a study of beta chain features in type 1 diabetes. Overall study findings and caveats: Researchers reported that naive, central memory and Treg TCRB repertoires appeared more similar in patients than in healthy donors. Over-representation of high TCR-expressing cells was a possible consequence of cDNA sequencing. All four CD4+ subsets from Type 1 diabetes patients carried moderately but significantly shorter TCRB CDR3s.

The germline V gene encodes CDR1 GTSNPN and CDR2 SVGIG (reference sequence). The V and J ends lost 4 bases and 5 bases respectively, with 12 bases between them. This CDR3 has 12 residues. Sequenced material consisted of expressed TCRB transcripts (all of the isolated RNA was reverse transcribed). The protocol was immunoSEQ multiplex PCR, while the TCRdb copy is restricted to in-frame clones and leaves out a portion. This sample carries a few hundred thousand clones, over 9.5% of them seen once, and the ten largest clones take about 0.01%. The sequence was obtained from a young woman with type 1 diabetes. J is TRBJ2-7 and V is TRBV30; a possible D gene is TRBD1 (7 bases). Sequenced sample: naive CD4+ T cells from blood. The CDR3 loop reads CAWTQGGNEQYF. As DNA, the CDR3 is TGTGCCTGGACCCAGGGGGGAAACGAGCAGTACTTC.